One and the same sample provided the 7 T cell receptor beta chains below, sequenced in a study of cytomegalovirus exposure and HLA in healthy donors (TCRdb year 2017). Library preparation used the immunoSEQ multiplex PCR assay. For the multiplex PCR, a mixture combining 60 forward primers for TCR Vbeta segments and 13 reverse primers for TCR Jbeta segments was used. As stored in TCRdb, this immuneACCESS dataset retains in-frame rearrangements with V and J assigned. A fraction of the clones does not appear; measured against another copy, unresolved V genes explain less than half of the discrepancy, and the remainder lacks a known reason. Here the sample has about 130,000 clones; 80% occur a single time. The ten largest clones add up to 1% of the sample. The sample taken for sequencing was PBMCs. The receptors originated from a man in his forties or fifties in good health and CMV-seronegative.

J is TRBJ2-7 and V is TRBV6-1, with 7 bases fitting TRBD1. With V trimmed by 1 base and J by 0 bases, 6 bases remained unmatched. The CDR3 runs to 16 residues. Germline V gives CDR1 MNHNS, CDR2 SASEGT. CDR3 sequence (DNA): TGTGCCAGCAGTGAAGGGACAGGTGCTAGCTCCTACGAGCAGTACTTC. Its protein product is CASSEGTGASSYEQYF.

V gene TRBV5-6 combines with J gene TRBJ1-1; D remains ambiguous. The germline V and J ends were trimmed by 4 bases and 1 base, with 8 bases remaining between them. The germline V gene encodes CDR1 SGHDT and CDR2 YYEEEE. The CDR3 extends over 13 amino acids. The CDR3 is CASSPQWNTEAFF. CDR3 DNA sequence: TGTGCCAGCAGCCCTCAGTGGAACACTGAAGCTTTCTTT.

The chain employs TRBV5-8 and TRBJ2-7, with D perhaps TRBD1 (6 bases). Germline CDR1 is SGHTS and CDR2 is YDEGEE. Trimming pared 7 bases from V and 2 bases from J, leaving 22 bases between. CDR3 size: 16 residues. This CDR3 is CASRDRNDLSAYEQYF. CDR3 DNA: TGTGCCAGCCGAGACAGGAACGATTTGAGCGCCTACGAGCAGTACTTC. The complete variable domain, with remaining parts taken from reference TRBV5-8 and TRBJ2-7, reads EAGVTQSPTHLIKTRGQQATLRCSPISGHTSVYWYQQALGLGLQFLLWYDEGEERNRGNFPPRFSGRQFPNYSSELNVNALELEDSALYLCASRDRNDLSAYEQYFGPGTRLTVT.

The chain links TRBV6-6 to TRBJ2-7, with 7 positions matching TRBD2. The CDR3 consists of 14 residues. The V gene end was trimmed by 2 bases and the J gene end by 4 bases; junction bases not matched to a gene: 5. The germline V gene encodes CDR1 MNHNY and CDR2 SVGAGI (reference sequence). CDR3: CASSYAGLTYEQYF. DNA of the CDR3: TGTGCCAGCAGTTACGCGGGACTAACATACGAGCAGTACTTC.

V and J are TRBV5-1 and TRBJ2-5, with D perhaps TRBD1 (6 bases). Looked up from germline, CDR1 is SGHRS and CDR2 is YFSETQ. V lost 1 base to trimming and J lost 1 base, with 11 bases between them. The CDR3 consists of 15 residues. CDR3 sequence (DNA): TGCGCCAGCAGCTTGACCGGGACATCCCAAGAGACCCAGTACTTC. Translated, it gives CASSLTGTSQETQYF. The full variable domain, with the rest looked up from reference TRBV5-1 and TRBJ2-5, is KAGVTQTPRYLIKTRGQQVTLSCSPISGHRSVSWYQQTPGQGLQFLFEYFSETQRNKGNFPGRFSGRQFSNSRSEMNVSTLELGDSALYLCASSLTGTSQETQYFGPGTRLLVL.

This rearrangement joins TRBV7-9 to TRBJ2-7; TRBD2 might be the D (5 bases). Between the trimmed V and J ends, which lost 5 bases and 5 bases, there was a span of 13 bases. The CDR3 runs 13 residues. Germline V gene data show CDR1 as SEHNR and CDR2 as FQNEAQ (reference sequence). The CDR3 region has the DNA TGTGCCAGCAGCCCGTGGGAGTGGGACGAGCAGTACTTC. Translated: CASSPWEWDEQYF. Full variable domain (outside the CDR3, taken from reference TRBV7-9 and TRBJ2-7): DTGVSQNPRHKITKRGQNVTFRCDPISEHNRLYWYRQTLGQGPEFLTYFQNEAQLEKSRLLSDRFSAERPKGSFSTLEIQRTEQGDSAMYLCASSPWEWDEQYFGPGTRLTVT.

The chain uses TRBV7-2 and TRBJ2-5, with TRBD2 matching over 11 bases. The CDR3 sequence is 16 residues long. Per the germline V gene, CDR1 is SGHTA and CDR2 is FQGNSA. The junction had 6 bases not matched to a gene; V was cut back by 5 bases and J by 1 base. CDR3 coding DNA: TGTGCCAGCAGCACAGGACTAGCGGGCATCCAAGAGACCCAGTACTTC. Its protein is CASSTGLAGIQETQYF.